Sequencing of this T cell receptor (beta chain) was carried out in a study of T cells in localized non-small cell lung cancer. TCRdb's table, derived via immunoSEQ multiplex PCR, lists solely in-frame clones and lacks some. Here the sample spans tens of thousands of clones, around 85% being singletons. To note about this clone: The antigen is undetermined.

Notes on the study in general: Uninvolved adjacent lung showed peak T cell clonality, exceeding tumor. Longer overall survival was linked to higher blood T cell density.

Sequenced material: peripheral blood, taken before any cancer treatment. The TCR originated in a woman aged 40-69 years with stage I lung adenocarcinoma.

The CDR3 DNA sequence: TGTGCCAGCAGCGTAGAAGGGGCAGATACGCAGTATTTT. This translates into CASSVEGADTQYF. V and J are TRBV9 and TRBJ2-3, with D perhaps matching TRBD1 (5 bases). V lost 0 bases, J lost 4 bases, and 6 bases lay in between. Germline V gene lookup returns CDR1 SGDLS and CDR2 YYNGEE. The CDR3 is made up of 13 amino acids. Drawing the rest from reference TRBV9 and TRBJ2-3, the complete variable domain is DSGVTQTPKHLITATGQRVTLRCSPRSGDLSVYWYQQSLDQGLQFLIQYYNGEERAKGNILERFSAQQFPDLHSELNLSSLELGDSALYFCASSVEGADTQYFGPGTRLTVL.